This TCR beta chain was found in a study of T cells after yellow fever vaccination. Study results and caveats: Weaker, the secondary response had a peak occurring faster, on day 5 versus 15. Subsequent to the booster, the majority of primary-vaccination clones reappeared (96% CD4, 85% to 90% CD8).

This clonotype has only a few counts. Antigen: not known. TCRdb independently ran MiXCR on the 5' RACE reads; one entry per CDR3 protein. The table records approximately 330,000 distinct CDR3 sequences, roughly 4% of them present only once. Germline loops: CDR1 LNHNV, CDR2 YYDKDF (reference sequence). The CDR3 spans 17 residues. With 2 bases removed from V and 6 bases from J, the gap between germline ends came to 20 bases. This sequence was found in a man aged 18 to 30 who received the YFV17D yellow fever vaccine. The genes are TRBV15 and TRBJ1-5; D perhaps matches TRBD1 (5 bases). Specimen: PBMCs, collected 5 days after the yellow fever booster vaccination. The CDR3 protein is CATSRTSLRGWSQPQHF. DNA of the CDR3: TGTGCCACCAGCAGAACTTCTCTGAGGGGCTGGAGTCAGCCCCAGCATTTT.